Each of the 15 T cell receptor beta chains below was sequenced from the same sample in a study of vaccination effects on CD4 cells after COVID-19. Under the ViraFEST assay, PBMC were stimulated with viral peptide pools so that antigen-specific CD4+ T cells expanded. Sequencing was performed afterwards. The culture ran for approximately nine days before CD4+ T cells were isolated. Participants were vaccinated with two doses of either the BNT162b2 or mRNA-1273 vaccine. Profiling relied on immunoSEQ multiplex PCR, and the TCRdb table lists in-frame clones only, not all of them. The sample lists almost 70,000 clones; 70% to 85% were seen once. These receptors lack a known antigen. The specimen comprised CD4+ T cells from PBMCs cultured with HCoV-229E spike peptides, sampled after COVID-19 vaccination. The receptors shown here come from a human donor who received a COVID-19 vaccine.

The chain is built from TRBV2 and TRBJ1-1; a possible D gene is TRBD1 (5 bases). Trimming took off 3 bases at V and 1 base at J, with 9 bases between the two ends. The CDR3 spans 14 residues. Germline lookup yields CDR1 SNHLY and CDR2 FYNNEI. The CDR3 DNA sequence: TGTGCCAGCAGTGATTACAGGAGGAACACTGAAGCTTTCTTT. Amino acid sequence: CASSDYRRNTEAFF.

The rearrangement links TRBV15 to TRBJ2-5; 12 positions match TRBD1. The germline V gene has CDR1 LNHNV and CDR2 YYDKDF (reference sequence). V lost 6 bases, J lost 8 bases, and 10 bases stayed unmatched. The CDR3 is made up of 15 amino acids. The DNA of the CDR3 is TGTGCCACCAGTGCCGGGACAGGGGGCCTTGGCACCCAGTACTTC. This encodes CATSAGTGGLGTQYF.

This chain links TRBV24-1 with TRBJ1-4; no clear D. The germline V gene has CDR1 KGHDR and CDR2 SFDVKD. V lost 2 bases to trimming and J lost 5 bases, with 11 bases between them. The CDR3 is 15 amino acids. CDR3 DNA sequence: TGTGCCACCAGTGATTCGTTGGACGGAAATGAAAAACTGTTTTTT. It is translated as CATSDSLDGNEKLFF.

CDR3 DNA: TGCGCCAGCAGACCCGGGGGAGTTATTGGAAACACCATATATTTT. Its translation is CASRPGGVIGNTIYF. The chain combines TRBV4-1 with TRBJ1-3; D might be TRBD1 (5 bases). This CDR3 is built from 15 residues. Per the germline V gene, CDR1 is MGHRA and CDR2 is YSYEKL. V gave up 6 bases and J gave up 3 bases, with 15 bases separating them.

The V call is TRBV28, the J call TRBJ1-4; D gene unclear. The CDR3 is 11 amino acids. Germline V gene lookup returns CDR1 MDHEN and CDR2 SYDVKM. V lost 6 bases to trimming and J lost 10 bases, with 9 bases between them. In DNA, the CDR3 is TGTGCCAGCAGACTCGAAGGAAAACTGTTTTTT. The encoded protein is CASRLEGKLFF.

The rearrangement joins TRBV6-6 to TRBJ1-1, with D perhaps matching TRBD1 (6 bases). CDR1 is MNHNY and CDR2 is SVGAGI in the germline V gene (reference sequence). Trimming left V 6 bases short and J 10 bases short, with 18 bases between. The length of the CDR3 is 13 residues. The CDR3 nucleotides read TGTGCCAGCAGATCGACAGGCACGCCGGCAGCTTTCTTT. Translation: CASRSTGTPAAFF.

This clone came up once. This sequence joins TRBV7-2 and TRBJ2-5, with 8 nucleotides matching TRBD1. V gave up 5 bases and J gave up 2 bases; unmatched junction bases: 4. The CDR3 totals 14 residues. CDR1 is SGHTA and CDR2 is FQGNSA in the germline V gene. CDR3 coding DNA: TGTGCCAGCAGCGCAAACAGGGGGCAAGAGACCCAGTACTTC. Translating gives CASSANRGQETQYF.

This clone was recorded only once. The chain employs TRBV30 and TRBJ1-5; perhaps TRBD1 as D (6 bases). The CDR3 covers 14 residues. Germline CDR1 is GTSNPN and CDR2 is SVGIG (reference sequence). V was pared by 4 bases and J by 0 bases, with 10 bases between. The CDR3 protein is CAWKIGGSNQPQHF. The DNA for the CDR3 is TGTGCCTGGAAAATAGGGGGTAGCAATCAGCCCCAGCATTTT. Combining the CDR3 with reference TRBV30 and TRBJ1-5 gives the whole variable domain SQTIHQWPATLVQPVGSPLSLECTVEGTSNPNLYWYRQAAGRGLQLLFYSVGIGQISSEVPQNLSASRPQDRQFILSSKKLLLSDSGFYLCAWKIGGSNQPQHFGDGTRLSIL.

The rearrangement joins TRBV6-5 to TRBJ1-4; 10 bases match TRBD1. The CDR3 has 13 residues. J gave up 7 bases and V 7 bases, and 3 bases lay outside the gene matches. Per the germline V gene, CDR1 is MNHEY and CDR2 is SVGAGI. The CDR3 bases are TGTGCCAGCAAACGGGACAGGGGTGAAAAACTGTTTTTT. Protein sequence: CASKRDRGEKLFF.

The rearrangement uses TRBV14 and TRBJ1-2, with D unclear. This CDR3 region has 13 residues. Germline V gene lookup returns CDR1 SGHDN and CDR2 FVKESK. V was shortened by 1 base and J by 7 bases, with 10 bases between the two germline ends. The DNA of the CDR3 is TGTGCCAGCAGCCAAGCAAGGGCCAGTGGCTACACCTTC. This encodes CASSQARASGYTF.

The genes are TRBV5-1 and TRBJ1-1, with TRBD1 matching over 8 bases. The CDR3 runs 15 residues. Trimming took 1 base from V and 4 from J; bases not matched to a gene: 6. The germline V gene has CDR1 SGHRS and CDR2 YFSETQ. CDR3 sequence (DNA): TGCGCCAGCAGCTTGACAGGGGGGGAGTTCACTGAAGCTTTCTTT. It encodes CASSLTGGEFTEAFF.

The chain uses TRBV5-4 and TRBJ1-2, with D possibly being TRBD1 (6 bases). This CDR3 has 14 amino acids. The V and J ends lost 8 bases and 3 bases respectively, with 17 bases between them. The germline CDR1 and CDR2 sequences are SGHNT and YYREEE (reference sequence). As DNA, the CDR3 is TGTGCCAGGTATAGGGGGTACGATCACTATGGCTACACCTTC. This codes for CARYRGYDHYGYTF.

The CDR3 DNA sequence: TGTGCCAGCAGCTTAAAGGGTACTGAAGCTTTCTTT. Protein: CASSLKGTEAFF. J is TRBJ1-1 and V is TRBV11-2; D remains unclear. Trimming took off 2 bases at V and 5 bases at J, with 6 bases between the two ends. CDR1 SGHAT and CDR2 FQNNGV come from the germline V gene. This CDR3 contains 12 residues.

This chain joins TRBV10-1 and TRBJ2-3; D might be TRBD1 or TRBD2, each matching 6 bases. V lost 2 bases and J lost 2, with 14 bases in between. Germline V gives CDR1 WNHNN, CDR2 SYGVQD (reference sequence). CDR3 size: 16 residues. CDR3 amino acids: CASSEGGGRLTDTQYF. The CDR3 DNA sequence: TGCGCCAGCAGTGAGGGAGGGGGACGCCTCACAGATACGCAGTATTTT.

The chain couples TRBV5-1 to TRBJ1-4, with TRBD1 identical over 8 bases. V dropped 2 bases and J dropped 4; count of bases not matched to a gene: 4. Germline CDR1 and CDR2: SGHRS and YFSETQ. CDR3 length: 15 amino acids. The CDR3 loop reads CASSLTGGSNEKLFF. The DNA for the CDR3 is TGCGCCAGCAGCTTAACAGGGGGAAGTAATGAAAAACTGTTTTTT.